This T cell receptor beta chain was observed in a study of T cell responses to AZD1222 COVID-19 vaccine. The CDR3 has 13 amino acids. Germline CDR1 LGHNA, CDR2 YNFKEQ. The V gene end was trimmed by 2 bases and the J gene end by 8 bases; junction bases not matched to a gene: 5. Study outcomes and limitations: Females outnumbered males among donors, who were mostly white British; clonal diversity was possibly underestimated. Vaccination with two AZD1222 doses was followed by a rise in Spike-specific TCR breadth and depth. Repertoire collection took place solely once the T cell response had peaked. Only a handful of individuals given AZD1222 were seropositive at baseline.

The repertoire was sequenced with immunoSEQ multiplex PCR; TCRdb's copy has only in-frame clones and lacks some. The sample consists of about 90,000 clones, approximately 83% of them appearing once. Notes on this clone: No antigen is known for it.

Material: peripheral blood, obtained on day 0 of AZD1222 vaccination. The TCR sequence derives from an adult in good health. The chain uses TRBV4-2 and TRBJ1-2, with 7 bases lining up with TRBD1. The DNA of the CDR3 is TGTGCCAGCAGCCAACCGGGACAGCAGGGCTACACCTTC. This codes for CASSQPGQQGYTF.